The rows below give T cell receptor beta chains drawn from one sample of a study of T cells in Graves' hyperthyroidism and ophthalmopathy. TCRdb itself ran the multiplex PCR reads through MiXCR, one entry per CDR3 protein. The repertoire includes about 720,000 distinct CDR3 sequences, 18% of them detected once, and around 15% sits in the top ten. The material sequenced was blood. The receptors were sampled from a woman between 45 and 60 years old with Graves' hyperthyroidism that later progressed to Graves' ophthalmopathy. The CDR3 runs from the conserved cysteine through the conserved F or W. D genes are given only for firm matches. Only part of the rows carry a size: once, few, many, or a class if the clone is expanded.

D	size	V	J	CDR3	DNA
NA	NA	TRBV19	TRBJ1-2	CASSNRSGGDYGYTF	TGTGCCAGTAGTAACCGGTCGGGCGGGGACTATGGCTACACCTTC
NA	NA	TRBV12-3/TRBV12-4	TRBJ1-5	CASSFSPGSNQPQHF	TGTGCCAGCAGTTTTTCCCCGGGTAGCAATCAGCCCCAGCATTTT
NA	NA	TRBV7-6	TRBJ2-3	CASSLAPWTSTDTQYF	TGTGCCAGCAGCTTAGCGCCTTGGACTAGCACAGATACGCAGTATTTT
TRBD1	NA	TRBV10-3	TRBJ2-1	CAIRGTGVEQFF	TGTGCCATCAGGGGAACAGGGGTAGAGCAGTTCTTC
NA	few	TRBV12-3/TRBV12-4	TRBJ2-7	CASSLFRGGSYEQYF	TGTGCCAGCAGCCTATTTAGGGGAGGCTCCTACGAGCAGTACTTC
TRBD1	NA	TRBV2	TRBJ2-6	CASSGRQGASPGANVLTF	TGTGCCAGCAGTGGTAGACAGGGGGCTTCTCCTGGGGCCAACGTCCTGACTTTC
NA	many	TRBV20-1	TRBJ2-3	CSARLWGTDTQYF	TGCAGTGCTAGACTGTGGGGAACAGATACGCAGTATTTT
NA	NA	TRBV9	TRBJ1-2	CASSVELNYGYTF	TGTGCCAGCAGCGTAGAACTTAACTATGGCTACACCTTC
NA	NA	TRBV2	TRBJ2-1	CASKVQWNEQFF	TGTGCCAGCAAGGTACAGTGGAATGAGCAGTTCTTC
NA	many	TRBV7-3	TRBJ2-7	CASSLAGGQDYEQYF	TGTGCCAGCAGCTTAGCCGGTGGCCAGGACTACGAGCAGTACTTC
NA	few	TRBV9	TRBJ2-2	CASSVVELSGELFF	TGTGCCAGCAGCGTAGTGGAGCTTTCCGGGGAGCTGTTTTTT
NA	many	TRBV30	TRBJ1-1	CAWSRRRTEAFF	TGTGCCTGGAGTCGTCGCCGGACAGAAGCTTTCTTT
NA	many	TRBV4-1	TRBJ1-2	CASSPGTLANYGYTF	TGCGCCAGCAGCCCTGGGACACTAGCTAACTATGGCTACACCTTC
NA	NA	TRBV7-8	TRBJ2-7	CASSFTGNTYEQYF	TGTGCCAGCAGCTTTACAGGCAATACCTACGAGCAGTACTTC
NA	few	TRBV14	TRBJ2-5	CASSQMQITQETQYF	TGTGCCAGCAGCCAGATGCAGATAACACAAGAGACCCAGTACTTC
NA	NA	TRBV28	TRBJ1-2	CASGLEVLGGGYTF	TGTGCCAGCGGCCTAGAGGTACTCGGGGGTGGCTACACCTTC
TRBD2	NA	TRBV3-1	TRBJ2-3	CASSLEPPGGADTQYF	TGTGCCAGCAGTTTAGAACCCCCCGGGGGGGCAGATACGCAGTATTTT
NA	few	TRBV7-6	TRBJ2-5	CASSLSGAPQETQYF	TGTGCCAGCAGCTTGTCAGGAGCGCCCCAAGAGACCCAGTACTTC
NA	NA	TRBV29-1	TRBJ2-7	CSVVRTQGPHEQYF	TGCAGCGTTGTGCGGACACAGGGTCCCCACGAGCAGTACTTC
NA	few	TRBV6-5	TRBJ1-6	CASSYDGSNNSPLHF	TGTGCCAGCAGTTACGATGGGTCGAATAATTCACCCCTCCACTTT
NA	NA	TRBV6-5	TRBJ2-7	CASSSPKTYEQYF	TGTGCCAGCAGTTCCCCGAAGACCTACGAGCAGTACTTC
NA	NA	TRBV12-5	TRBJ2-2	CASGFSGLTGELFF	TGTGCTAGTGGTTTCTCAGGGTTAACCGGGGAGCTGTTTTTT
TRBD1	many	TRBV3-1	TRBJ2-6	CASSMDRIGSGANVLTF	TGTGCCAGCAGCATGGACAGGATCGGCTCTGGGGCCAACGTCCTGACTTTC
TRBD2	few	TRBV29-1	TRBJ2-3	CSVVAGGTDTQYF	TGCAGCGTTGTAGCGGGAGGGACAGATACGCAGTATTTT
NA	many	TRBV6-5	TRBJ2-1	CASSYSRGDEQFF	TGTGCCAGCAGTTACTCGAGAGGGGATGAGCAGTTCTTC
NA	NA	TRBV7-8	TRBJ2-1	CASTRNRVEQFF	TGTGCCAGTACCCGGAACAGGGTGGAGCAGTTCTTC
TRBD2	NA	TRBV5-4	TRBJ2-2	CASSPTSGWNTGELFF	TGTGCCAGCAGCCCAACTAGCGGTTGGAACACCGGGGAGCTGTTTTTT
TRBD1	NA	TRBV6-9	TRBJ2-2	CASSYARPGTGGRRGELFF	TGTGCCAGCAGTTACGCCCGGCCCGGGACAGGGGGCCGGAGGGGGGAGCTGTTTTTT
NA	few	TRBV29-1	TRBJ2-7	CSVAHPTGSYEQYF	TGCAGCGTCGCCCACCCCACAGGGAGCTACGAGCAGTACTTC
NA	many	TRBV6-1	TRBJ1-5	CASSAMRQGGQPQHF	TGTGCCAGCAGCGCCATGCGGCAGGGAGGTCAGCCCCAGCATTTT
NA	NA	TRBV6-1	TRBJ1-2	CASSPQQEDYGYTF	TGTGCCAGCAGTCCGCAGCAGGAGGACTATGGCTACACCTTC
NA	few	TRBV7-8	TRBJ2-2	CASSPRPRRGGELFF	TGTGCCAGCAGCCCACGACCCCGACGGGGCGGGGAGCTGTTTTTT
NA	few	TRBV6-6	TRBJ2-3	CASSYSGGNTDTQYF	TGTGCCAGCAGTTACTCCGGGGGAAACACAGATACGCAGTATTTT
TRBD2	few	TRBV6-1	TRBJ2-7	CASRWTRIGHEQYF	TGTGCCAGCAGATGGACTAGGATTGGTCACGAGCAGTACTTC
TRBD1	few	TRBV9	TRBJ2-1	CASSGRDRGVGLSQFF	TGTGCCAGCAGCGGCCGGGACAGGGGGGTAGGGTTGTCGCAGTTCTTC
NA	many	TRBV6-1	TRBJ2-5	CASNLGETQYF	TGTGCCAGCAACCTTGGAGAGACCCAGTACTTC
NA	few	TRBV29-1	TRBJ1-3	CSVERPNSGNTIYF	TGCAGCGTTGAAAGACCTAACTCTGGAAACACCATATATTTT
NA	NA	TRBV7-9	TRBJ2-7	CASSFQGSNYEQYF	TGTGCCAGCAGTTTCCAGGGCAGCAACTACGAGCAGTACTTC
TRBD1	many	TRBV18	TRBJ1-1	CASSPTQGGTEAFF	TGTGCCAGCTCACCAACACAGGGGGGAACTGAAGCTTTCTTT
NA	many	TRBV3-1	TRBJ2-7	CASSQDPGASAYEQYF	TGTGCCAGCAGCCAAGATCCCGGGGCTAGCGCCTACGAGCAGTACTTC
NA	many	TRBV6-1	TRBJ1-6	CASSAMQGSDSPLHF	TGTGCCAGCAGTGCGATGCAGGGTTCCGATTCACCCCTCCACTTT
NA	NA	TRBV4-1	TRBJ2-2	CASSQDKGISTGELFF	TGCGCCAGCAGCCAAGATAAGGGGATTAGCACCGGGGAGCTGTTTTTT
NA	few	TRBV15	TRBJ1-1	CATSRGDLLRNTEAFF	TGTGCCACCAGCAGGGGGGACCTTCTAAGGAACACTGAAGCTTTCTTT
NA	NA	TRBV15	TRBJ2-3	CATSRAPRLDTQYF	TGTGCCACCAGCAGGGCCCCAAGGTTAGATACGCAGTATTTT
NA	many	TRBV11-1	TRBJ2-6	CASSQNRAGANVLTF	TGTGCCAGCAGCCAAAACAGGGCTGGGGCCAACGTCCTGACTTTC
NA	many	TRBV7-3	TRBJ2-1	CASSLTITNEQFF	TGTGCCAGCAGCTTAACTATTACCAATGAGCAGTTCTTC
NA	NA	TRBV29-1	TRBJ2-5	CSVLPVDREETQYF	TGCAGCGTCCTACCTGTCGACCGGGAAGAGACCCAGTACTTC
NA	many	TRBV11-2	TRBJ1-1	CASSLGWAQGTEAFF	TGTGCCAGCAGCTTAGGTTGGGCCCAAGGCACTGAAGCTTTCTTT
NA	many	TRBV11-3	TRBJ2-2	CASSTHEGGVSTGELFF	TGTGCCAGCAGCACCCACGAGGGGGGCGTGAGCACCGGGGAGCTGTTTTTT
NA	NA	TRBV5-1	TRBJ2-7	CASSPDSEQYF	TGCGCCAGCAGCCCGGACAGCGAGCAGTACTTC
NA	many	TRBV2	TRBJ1-2	CASSESDYGYTF	TGTGCCAGCAGTGAGTCGGACTATGGCTACACCTTC
NA	many	TRBV5-1	TRBJ1-4	CASSPAADLEKLFF	TGCGCCAGCAGCCCGGCAGCAGACCTCGAAAAACTGTTTTTT
NA	few	TRBV6-5	TRBJ1-1	CASSSQGLSTEAFF	TGTGCCAGCAGTTCTCAGGGCCTGAGCACTGAAGCTTTCTTT
NA	few	TRBV29-1	TRBJ2-1	CSVDYRYNEQFF	TGCAGCGTTGATTACAGATACAATGAGCAGTTCTTC
TRBD2	NA	TRBV9	TRBJ2-1	CASSVEGSGGDYNEQFF	TGTGCCAGCAGCGTAGAGGGTAGCGGGGGGGACTACAATGAGCAGTTCTTC
NA	few	TRBV3-1	TRBJ1-5	CASSQDPGAGQPQHF	TGTGCCAGCAGCCAAGATCCAGGGGCCGGTCAGCCCCAGCATTTT
NA	many	TRBV6-1	TRBJ2-5	CASTEWEGGTSETQYF	TGTGCCAGCACCGAGTGGGAAGGGGGGACAAGTGAGACCCAGTACTTC
NA	NA	TRBV6-1	TRBJ2-2	CASSEVTGTGELFF	TGTGCCAGCAGTGAGGTCACGGGCACCGGGGAGCTGTTTTTT
TRBD1	many	TRBV6-1	TRBJ2-7	CASGTGDANEQYF	TGTGCCAGCGGGACAGGGGACGCCAACGAGCAGTACTTC